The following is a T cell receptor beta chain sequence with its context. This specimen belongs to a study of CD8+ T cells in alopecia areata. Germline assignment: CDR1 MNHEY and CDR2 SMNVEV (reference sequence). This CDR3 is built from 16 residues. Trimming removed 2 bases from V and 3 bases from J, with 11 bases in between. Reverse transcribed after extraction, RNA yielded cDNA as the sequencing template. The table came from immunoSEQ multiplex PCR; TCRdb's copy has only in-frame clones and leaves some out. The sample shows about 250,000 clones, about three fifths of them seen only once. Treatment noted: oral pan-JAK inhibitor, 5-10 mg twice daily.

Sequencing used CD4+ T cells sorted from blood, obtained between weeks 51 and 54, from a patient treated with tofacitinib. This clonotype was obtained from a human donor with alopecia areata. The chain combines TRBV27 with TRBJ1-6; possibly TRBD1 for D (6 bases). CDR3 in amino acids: CASSLTGRGYNSPLHF. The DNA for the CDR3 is TGTGCCAGCAGTTTAACGGGCAGGGGCTATAATTCACCCCTCCACTTT.